A selection of T cell receptor beta chains follows, all from one sample in a study of T cells of healthy individuals. TCRdb called the 5' RACE reads again in MiXCR, with one record for every CDR3 protein. This table has 50,000 to 55,000 distinct CDR3 sequences, under 15% appearing once. The source of these receptors is a human donor in good health. Each CDR3 is given with its conserved first and last residue. The D gene is left open where the match is weak. Clone size, where shown, is once, few, many, or a class for clones that have expanded.

cdr3_nt	cdr3_aa	clone_size	v_call	d_call	j_call
TGTGCCAGCAGTTCGTACAGGGTGGAGAAGCCCTACGAGCAGTACTTC	CASSSYRVEKPYEQYF	.	TRBV6-2/TRBV6-3	.	TRBJ2-7
TGCAGTGCTAGAGAGGGGGTCCACTACTTCTTC	CSAREGVHYFF	many	TRBV20-1	.	TRBJ2-1
TGCAGTGCTATCTGGTTAGCGGGAGCCGAGCAGTACTTC	CSAIWLAGAEQYF	few	TRBV20-1	TRBD2	TRBJ2-7
TGTGCCAGCAGTTACTTCCGGGGAACCGGGGAGCTGTTTTTT	CASSYFRGTGELFF	.	TRBV6-2/TRBV6-3	.	TRBJ2-2
TGTGCCAGTAGTCCACAGGGGAGCAATCAGCCCCAGCATTTT	CASSPQGSNQPQHF	few	TRBV19	TRBD1	TRBJ1-5
TGTGCCAGCAGCCCGAGCCCACAGGGGGGGGGCTCTGGGGCCAACGTCCTGACTTTC	CASSPSPQGGGSGANVLTF	.	TRBV9	.	TRBJ2-6
TGTGCCAGCAGCTTACCGGGACAGGGGGATAACTATGGCTACACCTTC	CASSLPGQGDNYGYTF	many	TRBV5-4	TRBD1	TRBJ1-2
TGTGCCAGCAGTCTGGCGACTAGTTCACCCCTCCACTTT	CASSLATSSPLHF	.	TRBV27	.	TRBJ1-6
TGTGCCAGCAGCGTCGGACAGGGGACGGAATGGCCCCTCCACTTT	CASSVGQGTEWPLHF	many	TRBV13	TRBD1	TRBJ1-6
TGTGCCAGCAGCGCAGGGACCGTCTATGGCTACACCTTC	CASSAGTVYGYTF	many	TRBV12-3/TRBV12-4	.	TRBJ1-2
TGTGCCAGCAGTCCGGTTGGGGGGAAGGAGGAGCAGTTCTTC	CASSPVGGKEEQFF	many	TRBV6-2/TRBV6-3	.	TRBJ2-1
TGTGCCAGTAGGCGGACAGGTGGTACTGAAGCTTTCTTT	CASRRTGGTEAFF	many	TRBV19	TRBD1	TRBJ1-1
TGTGCCAGCAGCCTTCGGGGGGGGGTCGAATACGAGCAGTACTTC	CASSLRGGVEYEQYF	few	TRBV5-6	TRBD2	TRBJ2-7
TGTGCCAGCAGTGGTAGCGGGAGGCCAGGAAATGAGCAGTTCTTC	CASSGSGRPGNEQFF	.	TRBV27	TRBD2	TRBJ2-1
TGTGCCAGCAGCTTCCGACAGGGCCGAGAGACCCAGTACTTC	CASSFRQGRETQYF	.	TRBV5-8	TRBD1	TRBJ2-5
TGTGCCGTAAGGGGCTCTGGGGCCAACGTCCTGACTTTC	CAVRGSGANVLTF	many	TRBV6-1	.	TRBJ2-6
TGTGCCAGCCGTACTTGGGAGACCCAGTACTTC	CASRTWETQYF	.	TRBV7-2	.	TRBJ2-5
TGTGCCAGCAGCTCCGGGACTAGCGGGAGGGGAAGCACAGATACGCAGTATTTT	CASSSGTSGRGSTDTQYF	few	TRBV9	TRBD2	TRBJ2-3
TGTGCCAGCAGGGACGTGAACACTGAAGCTTTCTTT	CASRDVNTEAFF	.	TRBV12-3/TRBV12-4	.	TRBJ1-1
TGTGCCAGCAGCTTGGAGGGGGTGACCGGGGAGCTGTTTTTT	CASSLEGVTGELFF	few	TRBV11-2	.	TRBJ2-2
TGTGCCAGCAGCTACGCAGCCTTCAGTGTTAAGACTGAAGCTTTCTTT	CASSYAAFSVKTEAFF	many	TRBV6-2/TRBV6-3	.	TRBJ1-1
TGTGCCAGCAGCGACGGGCCATCAGGACAGCCCCAGCATTTT	CASSDGPSGQPQHF	many	TRBV9	.	TRBJ1-5
TGCGCCAGCAGCCAAGATCGGGGGGCACGGGTCACCGGGGAGCTGTTTTTT	CASSQDRGARVTGELFF	many	TRBV4-3	.	TRBJ2-2
TGTGCCAGCAGCCAAGAGGTACAGGGTAATCAGCCCCAGCATTTT	CASSQEVQGNQPQHF	.	TRBV3-2	.	TRBJ1-5
TGTGCCAGCAGCCTGGGCGAGCCTTCCTACGAGCAGTACTTC	CASSLGEPSYEQYF	.	TRBV7-9	.	TRBJ2-7
TGTGCCAGCAGCTTACAGACGGGGGGGACTGAAGCTTTCTTT	CASSLQTGGTEAFF	many	TRBV7-2	.	TRBJ1-1